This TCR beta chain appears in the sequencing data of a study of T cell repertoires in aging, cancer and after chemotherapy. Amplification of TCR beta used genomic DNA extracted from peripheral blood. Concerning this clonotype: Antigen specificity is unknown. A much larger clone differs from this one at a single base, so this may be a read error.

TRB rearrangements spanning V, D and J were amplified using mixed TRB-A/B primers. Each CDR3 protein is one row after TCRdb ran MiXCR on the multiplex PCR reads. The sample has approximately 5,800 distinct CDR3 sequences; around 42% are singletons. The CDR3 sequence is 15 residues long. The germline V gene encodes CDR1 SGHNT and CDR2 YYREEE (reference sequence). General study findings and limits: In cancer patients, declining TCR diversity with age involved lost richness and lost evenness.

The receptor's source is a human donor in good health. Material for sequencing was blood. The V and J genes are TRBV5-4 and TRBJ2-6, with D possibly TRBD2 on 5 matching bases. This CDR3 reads CAGSFAGTGANVLTF. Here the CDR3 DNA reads TGTGCCGGCAGCTTTGCGGGTACTGGGGCCAACGTCCTGACTTTC.